Shown below are 7 T cell receptor beta chains from a single sample sequenced in a study of blood T cell repertoires in COVID-19. Data came from immunoSEQ multiplex PCR; TCRdb stores just in-frame clones and leaves some out. The repertoire holds a few hundred thousand clones, around 87% seen once, with over 1.5% in the top ten. Source material: PBMCs or T cells enriched from blood (not recorded which). The receptors were sampled from a woman in her 40s who had recovered from COVID-19.

J is TRBJ1-2 and V is TRBV5-4; 11 nucleotides align to TRBD1. Germline V gene sequence: CDR1 SGHNT, CDR2 YYREEE (reference sequence). CDR3 length: 16 amino acids. The junction had 5 bases not matched to a gene; V was cut back by 0 bases and J by 4 bases. The CDR3 loop reads CASSLAGTGGSYGYTF. DNA for the CDR3: TGTGCCAGCAGCTTGGCGGGGACAGGGGGTTCCTATGGCTACACCTTC.

The J gene is TRBJ2-7, the V gene TRBV7-2; weak D call: TRBD1 (6 bases). V lost 2 bases and J lost 1, with 12 bases in between. Germline V lookup: CDR1 SGHTA, CDR2 FQGNSA. CDR3 length: 15 amino acids. This CDR3 reads CASSLLPGESYEQYF. The CDR3 DNA follows: TGTGCCAGCAGCTTATTGCCAGGGGAATCCTACGAGCAGTACTTC.

V gene TRBV7-2 combines with J gene TRBJ1-5; D gene unclear. The CDR3 is 12 amino acids. The V end was cut by 2 bases, the J end by 5 bases, with 4 bases between. Germline V gene data show CDR1 as SGHTA and CDR2 as FQGNSA. In nucleotides, the CDR3 is TGTGCCAGCAGCTTATATGATCAGCCCCAGCATTTT. This encodes CASSLYDQPQHF. Full variable domain (missing parts from reference TRBV7-2 and TRBJ1-5): GAGVSQSPSNKVTEKGKDVELRCDPISGHTALYWYRQSLGQGLEFLIYFQGNSAPDKSGLPSDRFSAERTGGSVSTLTIQRTQQEDSAVYLCASSLYDQPQHFGDGTRLSIL.

J is TRBJ1-1 and V is TRBV27, with D uncertain. The CDR3 extends over 13 amino acids. The germline CDR1 and CDR2 sequences are MNHEY and SMNVEV (reference sequence). The ends were cut back, 4 bases at V and 0 bases at J, with 6 bases in the middle. In nucleotides, the CDR3 is TGTGCCAGCAGTTACGGGGTGAACACTGAAGCTTTCTTT. This gives the protein CASSYGVNTEAFF.

The chain joins TRBV7-9 to TRBJ2-3; a weak D match, TRBD2 (6 bases). Trimming left V 4 bases short and J 1 base short, with 15 bases between. This CDR3 has 16 residues. Germline lookup yields CDR1 SEHNR and CDR2 FQNEAQ (reference sequence). This CDR3 is CASSYAPGAGTDTQYF. CDR3 DNA: TGTGCCAGCAGCTATGCCCCGGGAGCGGGCACAGATACGCAGTATTTT.

The chain carries TRBV7-5 and TRBJ2-3; TRBD2, the D gene given by the table, was not confirmed from the DNA. TRBV7-5 is a pseudogene segment. The CDR3 is 11 residues long. Written as DNA, the CDR3 is TGTGCCAGAATCAAAACGCGCCCTCGGGATTTT. Encoded protein: CARIKTRPRDF.

This chain uses TRBV18 with TRBJ2-3; 8 nucleotides match TRBD1. Unmatched junction bases numbered 5, after V lost 4 bases and J lost 2 bases. CDR3 length: 15 residues. Germline CDR1 is KGHSH and CDR2 is LQKENI. CDR3 in DNA: TGTGCCAGCTCACTAGGACAGGGTCACACAGATACGCAGTATTTT. Its protein is CASSLGQGHTDTQYF.